What follows are 24 T cell receptor beta chains derived from one specimen sequenced in a study of shared clonotypes between healthy human individuals. The repertoire was sequenced with immunoSEQ multiplex PCR; TCRdb's copy has only in-frame clones and lacks some. The table includes approximately 340,000 clones, less than 85% detected once. Material for sequencing was memory CD4+ T cells sorted from blood. As to subset: CD45RA-negative fraction. Receptors originate from a young man in good health.

The chain recombines TRBV5-1 with TRBJ2-7; D possibly corresponds to TRBD2 (5 bases). CDR3 length: 15 residues. Germline CDR1 reads SGHRS; CDR2 reads YFSETQ. V was trimmed by 5 bases and J by 5 bases, leaving 20 bases between them. The chain's CDR3 is CASRAILGLTDEQYF. The CDR3 DNA reads as TGCGCCAGCAGAGCCATACTAGGGTTGACCGACGAGCAGTACTTC.

V and J are TRBV5-6 and TRBJ2-5, with D unclear. The V gene's germline CDR1 is SGHDT and CDR2 YYEEEE. Trimming took off 3 bases at V and 4 bases at J, with 13 bases between the two ends. This CDR3 comprises 14 residues. This chain's CDR3 is CASSSRAVRETQYF. The CDR3 DNA follows: TGTGCCAGCAGCTCTCGGGCCGTGAGAGAGACCCAGTACTTC. The whole variable domain, remainder taken from reference TRBV5-6 and TRBJ2-5, is DAGVTQSPTHLIKTRGQQVTLRCSPKSGHDTVSWYQQALGQGPQFIFQYYEEEERQRGNFPDRFSGHQFPNYSSELNVNALLLGDSALYLCASSSRAVRETQYFGPGTRLLVL.

This clone was observed a few times. V gene TRBV7-2 combines with J gene TRBJ2-3, with D perhaps TRBD1 (7 bases). V was pared by 5 bases and J by 0 bases, with 12 bases between. CDR1 SGHTA and CDR2 FQGNSA come from the germline V gene. The CDR3 length is 15 residues. Written as DNA, the CDR3 is TGTGCCAGCAGCGTCCAGGGGGGCAGCACAGATACGCAGTATTTT. Translated, it gives CASSVQGGSTDTQYF.

The CDR3 nucleotides are TGTGCCATCAGTGAGAGACAGCAAGAGACCCAGTACTTC. Translating it yields CAISERQQETQYF. The genes are TRBV10-3 and TRBJ2-5; a possible D gene is TRBD1 (5 bases). This CDR3 spans 13 amino acids. CDR1 ENHRY and CDR2 SYGVKD come from the germline V gene. V was pared by 2 bases and J by 2 bases, with 6 bases between.

The chain is built from TRBV27 and TRBJ2-7; 9 bases line up with TRBD1. The CDR3 covers 15 residues. J lost 2 bases, V lost 3 bases, and 5 bases had no gene match. CDR1 and CDR2 (germline): MNHEY, SMNVEV (reference sequence). The CDR3 bases are TGTGCCAGCAGTTTTCGCGGGACAGGGCCCTACGAGCAGTACTTC. Protein: CASSFRGTGPYEQYF.

As to this clone: At the DNA level, this CDR3 is encoded by other sequences in the same sample as well. The chain uses TRBV2 and TRBJ2-1; tentatively, D is TRBD1 (5 bases). The CDR3 length is 13 residues. From germline, CDR1 is SNHLY and CDR2 FYNNEI. V lost 6 bases and J lost 3, with 9 bases in between. CDR3 residues: CASSGDSYNEQFF. The CDR3 nucleotides read TGTGCCAGCAGCGGAGACAGCTACAATGAGCAGTTCTTC.

The rearrangement uses TRBV6-5 and TRBJ2-7; no clear D gene. The CDR3 is 13 residues long. Deletions cut 2 bases from V and 6 bases from J, with 11 bases between. Germline V gene sequence: CDR1 MNHEY, CDR2 SVGAGI. CDR3 sequence (DNA): TGTGCCAGCAGTTACAGGCAGGTAGCCGAGCAGTACTTC. Translation: CASSYRQVAEQYF.

V is TRBV19 and J is TRBJ2-2; the D is unclear. The CDR3 is 14 residues long. The ends were cut back, 4 bases at V and 3 bases at J, with 9 bases in the middle. Germline V gene data show CDR1 as LNHDA and CDR2 as SQIVND (reference sequence). The CDR3 DNA follows: TGTGCCAGTAGTAAGAACAGTGACACCGGGGAGCTGTTTTTT. It encodes CASSKNSDTGELFF.

The V gene is TRBV15, the J gene TRBJ2-2, with 7 bases that match TRBD1. The CDR3 has 16 residues. CDR1 LNHNV and CDR2 YYDKDF come from the germline V gene (reference sequence). V was clipped by 0 bases and J by 5 bases; unmatched bases: 6. The CDR3 spells CATSRDWSGGTGELFF. The DNA for the CDR3 is TGTGCCACCAGCAGAGATTGGTCAGGGGGAACCGGGGAGCTGTTTTTT. The full variable domain, with the rest looked up from reference TRBV15 and TRBJ2-2, is DAMVIQNPRYQVTQFGKPVTLSCSQTLNHNVMYWYQQKSSQAPKLLFHYYDKDFNNEADTPDNFQSRRPNTSFCFLDIRSPGLGDTAMYLCATSRDWSGGTGELFFGEGSRLTVL.

This chain uses TRBV28 with TRBJ2-7; either TRBD1 or TRBD2 may supply D (5 bases each). The CDR3 length is 12 residues. V lost 7 bases and J 5 bases, leaving 12 bases between the germline ends. Germline V gene sequence: CDR1 MDHEN, CDR2 SYDVKM. CDR3 nucleotides: TGTGCCAGCACCTTGGGGGTCAACGAGCAGTACTTC. Its protein product is CASTLGVNEQYF.

This chain uses TRBV5-5 with TRBJ1-4, with D perhaps matching TRBD1 (5 bases). The CDR3 loop spans 15 amino acids. Looked up from germline, CDR1 is SGHKS and CDR2 is YYEKEE (reference sequence). V was pared by 7 bases and J by 1 base, with 14 bases between. The CDR3 sequence is CASLAGEGTNEKLFF. The CDR3 nucleotides are TGTGCCAGCCTGGCGGGGGAAGGAACTAATGAAAAACTGTTTTTT.

This clone appeared a few times. The chain joins TRBV27 to TRBJ2-7; TRBD2 aligns across 9 bases. The CDR3 runs 11 residues. Germline V lookup: CDR1 MNHEY, CDR2 SMNVEV (reference sequence). Unmatched junction bases numbered 6, after V lost 6 bases and J lost 12 bases. For the CDR3, the DNA is TGTGCCAGCAGCGGCGGGAGGGCCCGGTACTTC. Protein: CASSGGRARYF.

The J gene is TRBJ2-7, the V gene TRBV7-9; 8 nucleotides match TRBD1. The V gene end was trimmed by 1 base and the J gene end by 3 bases; junction bases not matched to a gene: 5. This CDR3 contains 15 residues. Germline V gene data show CDR1 as SEHNR and CDR2 as FQNEAQ (reference sequence). CDR3 residues: CASSLEGQDFYEQYF. DNA of the CDR3: TGTGCCAGCAGCTTAGAGGGACAGGACTTCTACGAGCAGTACTTC. The variable domain in full, with the rest retrieved from reference TRBV7-9 and TRBJ2-7, is DTGVSQNPRHKITKRGQNVTFRCDPISEHNRLYWYRQTLGQGPEFLTYFQNEAQLEKSRLLSDRFSAERPKGSFSTLEIQRTEQGDSAMYLCASSLEGQDFYEQYFGPGTRLTVT.

With regard to this clone: The same CDR3 also results from other DNA sequences found in this sample. The gene calls are TRBV20-1 and TRBJ2-3, with a tentative D call TRBD2 (5 bases). Germline V gene sequence: CDR1 DFQATT, CDR2 SNEGSKA (reference sequence). This CDR3 is built from 11 residues. V was shortened by 6 bases and J by 6 bases, with 10 bases between the two germline ends. Here the CDR3 reads CSARTGDTQYF. The CDR3 bases are TGCAGTGCGCGTACGGGGGATACGCAGTATTTT.

The V and J genes are TRBV6-1 and TRBJ2-5; unclear D gene. Germline V gene sequence: CDR1 MNHNS, CDR2 SASEGT. V shed 6 bases and J shed 2 bases, with 13 bases lying between them. This CDR3 is 14 amino acids long. CDR3 amino acids: CASRLVQIQETQYF. DNA of the CDR3: TGTGCCAGCAGATTGGTACAAATACAAGAGACCCAGTACTTC.

In the case of this clone: The same CDR3 is also encoded by other DNA sequences in this sample. The chain recombines TRBV2 with TRBJ2-7; D not certain. Trimming took 6 bases from V and 2 from J, leaving 5 bases between them. The V gene's germline CDR1 is SNHLY and CDR2 FYNNEI. The length of the CDR3 is 11 residues. The CDR3 is CASSRAYEQYF. The CDR3 DNA reads TGTGCCAGCAGCCGAGCCTACGAGCAGTACTTC.

The CDR3 here is CANAPSGTTDTQYF. The DNA of the CDR3 is TGTGCCAACGCCCCTAGCGGTACCACAGATACGCAGTATTTT. The rearrangement joins TRBV10-3 to TRBJ2-3; the match to TRBD2 covers 7 bases. The junction had 9 bases not matched to a gene; V was cut back by 10 bases and J by 2 bases. The germline CDR1 and CDR2 sequences are ENHRY and SYGVKD. The CDR3 runs 14 residues.

The genes are TRBV18 and TRBJ2-3; the D is unclear. CDR1 is KGHSH, CDR2 LQKENI, per germline. CDR3 length equals 12 residues. Trimming left V 6 bases short and J 2 bases short, with 6 bases between. The CDR3 here is CASSADTDTQYF. The CDR3 DNA reads TGTGCCAGCTCGGCGGACACAGATACGCAGTATTTT.

This clone was observed a few times. The chain uses TRBV7-9 and TRBJ1-3, with unresolved D. The CDR3 contains 13 residues. Germline V CDR1 and CDR2: SEHNR, FQNEAQ (reference sequence). V lost 0 bases and J lost 4, with 4 bases in between. The CDR3 sequence: CASSLATGNTIYF. CDR3 nucleotide sequence: TGTGCCAGCAGCTTAGCGACCGGAAACACCATATATTTT.

The chain is built from TRBV2 and TRBJ2-1; tentative D call: TRBD2 (6 bases). There are 13 residues in the CDR3. The germline V gene encodes CDR1 SNHLY and CDR2 FYNNEI. V dropped 4 bases and J dropped 9 bases, with 13 bases sitting between them. CDR3 nucleotide sequence: TGTGCCAGCAGTGGCGCAGGGAGGAGTGAGCAGTTCTTC. Its translation: CASSGAGRSEQFF.

This sequence joins TRBV5-1 and TRBJ2-1; TRBD1 matches 12 bases. V shed 4 bases and J 6 bases; nucleotides not matched to a gene: 5. Germline lookup yields CDR1 SGHRS and CDR2 YFSETQ. The CDR3 has 15 amino acids. The CDR3 here is CASSLGTGGINEQFF. The CDR3 DNA reads TGCGCCAGCAGCCTGGGGACAGGGGGCATCAATGAGCAGTTCTTC.

The CDR3 DNA reads TGTGCCAGCAGCCAATTTAGCGGGAGCACTTACAATGAGCAGTTCTTC. Protein: CASSQFSGSTYNEQFF. V gene TRBV4-2 combines with J gene TRBJ2-1, with 9 bases aligning to TRBD2. The ends lost 2 bases at V and 4 bases at J; junction bases unmatched: 6. The germline V gene has CDR1 LGHNA and CDR2 YNFKEQ. This CDR3 has 16 amino acids.

This clone was seen only a few times. V is TRBV18 and J is TRBJ2-7, with D perhaps matching TRBD1 (6 bases). The length of the CDR3 is 14 residues. The V and J ends lost 2 bases and 3 bases respectively, with 11 bases between them. Germline V gives CDR1 KGHSH, CDR2 LQKENI. CDR3 DNA sequence: TGTGCCAGCTCACCAGCAGGGGACAACTACGAGCAGTACTTC. It yields the protein CASSPAGDNYEQYF. The full variable domain, rest sourced from reference TRBV18 and TRBJ2-7, is NAGVMQNPRHLVRRRGQEARLRCSPMKGHSHVYWYRQLPEEGLKFMVYLQKENIIDESGMPKERFSAEFPKEGPSILRIQQVVRGDSAAYFCASSPAGDNYEQYFGPGTRLTVT.

The table lists this clone with a few counts. This chain joins TRBV19 and TRBJ1-2; D gene ambiguous. The V gene's germline CDR1 is LNHDA and CDR2 SQIVND (reference sequence). Trimming removed 5 bases from V and 5 bases from J, with 9 bases in between. The length of the CDR3 is 12 residues. The CDR3 loop reads CASSWRTYGYTF. DNA of the CDR3: TGTGCCAGTAGTTGGAGAACGTATGGCTACACCTTC.